This entry concerns a single T cell receptor beta chain. Each CDR3 protein is one row after TCRdb ran MiXCR on the 5' RACE reads. The sample includes under 85,000 distinct CDR3 sequences, roughly 14% seen only once; the top ten take about 33%. The data stem from a study of T-cell memory formation after mild COVID-19. The receptor's source is an adult woman who had mild COVID-19 (a few samples of this study predate the infection). Cell type and time point are not known. Sequencing was performed on PBMCs or a T cell subset sorted from them (not recorded which).

CDR3 residues: CASSFGTSGLNEQFF. The CDR3 nucleotides read TGTGCCAGCAGCTTCGGGACTAGCGGGCTCAATGAGCAGTTCTTC. The chain employs TRBV11-1 and TRBJ2-1; 12 bases agree with TRBD2. Germline CDR1 and CDR2: SGHAT and FQDESV (reference sequence). V trimming: 3 bases; J trimming: 6 bases; junction bases outside the gene matches: 3. The CDR3 is 15 residues long.